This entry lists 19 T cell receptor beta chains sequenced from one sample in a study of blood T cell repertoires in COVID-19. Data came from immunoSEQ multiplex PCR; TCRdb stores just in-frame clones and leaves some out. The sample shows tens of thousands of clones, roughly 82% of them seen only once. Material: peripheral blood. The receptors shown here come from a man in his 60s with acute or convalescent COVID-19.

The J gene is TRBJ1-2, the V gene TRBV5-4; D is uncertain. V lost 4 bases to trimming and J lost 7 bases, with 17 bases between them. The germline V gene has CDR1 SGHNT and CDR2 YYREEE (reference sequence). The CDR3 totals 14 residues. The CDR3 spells CASSPSYQEGGYTF. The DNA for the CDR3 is TGTGCCAGCAGCCCATCCTATCAGGAGGGTGGCTACACCTTC.

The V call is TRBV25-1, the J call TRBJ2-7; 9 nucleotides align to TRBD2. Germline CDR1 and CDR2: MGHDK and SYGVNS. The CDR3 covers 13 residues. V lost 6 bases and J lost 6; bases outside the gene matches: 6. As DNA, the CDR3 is TGTGCCAGCAGCGGACTAGCGTCGGGCGAGCAGTACTTC. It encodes CASSGLASGEQYF.

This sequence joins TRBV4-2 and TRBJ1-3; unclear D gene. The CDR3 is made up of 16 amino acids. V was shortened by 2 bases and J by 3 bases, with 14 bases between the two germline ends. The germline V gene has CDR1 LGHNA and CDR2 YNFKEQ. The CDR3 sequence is CASSQLIGESGNTIYF. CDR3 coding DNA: TGTGCCAGCAGCCAATTAATCGGGGAGAGTGGAAACACCATATATTTT.

The DNA of the CDR3 is TGCGCCAGCAGTGAGTCTCAGCGACCCCGTAGCAATCAGCCCCAGCATTTT. This sequence encodes CASSESQRPRSNQPQHF. The rearrangement links TRBV10-1 to TRBJ1-5; D is undetermined. Between the trimmed V and J ends, which lost 0 bases and 0 bases, there was a span of 12 bases. This CDR3 spans 17 amino acids. Germline V lookup: CDR1 WNHNN, CDR2 SYGVQD (reference sequence).

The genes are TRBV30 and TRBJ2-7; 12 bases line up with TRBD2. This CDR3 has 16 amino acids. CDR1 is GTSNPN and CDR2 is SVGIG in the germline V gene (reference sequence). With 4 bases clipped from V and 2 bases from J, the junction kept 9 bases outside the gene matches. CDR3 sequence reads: CAWKTLGLAGTYEQYF. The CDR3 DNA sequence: TGTGCCTGGAAGACGCTTGGACTAGCGGGGACCTACGAGCAGTACTTC.

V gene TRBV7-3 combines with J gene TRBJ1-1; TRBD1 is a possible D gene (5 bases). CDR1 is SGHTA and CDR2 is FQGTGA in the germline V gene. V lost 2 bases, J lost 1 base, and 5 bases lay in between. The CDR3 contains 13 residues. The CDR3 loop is CASSLGQNTEAFF. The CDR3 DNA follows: TGTGCCAGCAGCTTAGGACAGAACACTGAAGCTTTCTTT.

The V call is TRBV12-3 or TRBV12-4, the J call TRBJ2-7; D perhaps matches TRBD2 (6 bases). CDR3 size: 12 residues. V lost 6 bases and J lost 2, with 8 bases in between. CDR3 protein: CASRGGPYEQYF. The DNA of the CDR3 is TGTGCCAGCAGGGGGGGTCCCTACGAGCAGTACTTC.

Here the CDR3 DNA reads TGTGCCAGCCGCCCGACAGGGGGTAGACAAGACACAACCGGGGAGCTGTTTTTT. Its protein product is CASRPTGGRQDTTGELFF. The chain carries TRBV19 and TRBJ2-2; 9 bases agree with TRBD1. V gave up 9 bases and J gave up 5 bases; unmatched junction bases: 19. CDR3 length: 18 residues. Looked up from germline, CDR1 is LNHDA and CDR2 is SQIVND (reference sequence).

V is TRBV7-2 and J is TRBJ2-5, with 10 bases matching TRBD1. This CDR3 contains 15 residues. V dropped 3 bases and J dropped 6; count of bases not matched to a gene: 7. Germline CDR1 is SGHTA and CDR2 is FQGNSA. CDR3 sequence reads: CASSLDRGVRKTQYF. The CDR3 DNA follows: TGTGCCAGCAGCTTGGACAGGGGGGTTCGAAAGACCCAGTACTTC.

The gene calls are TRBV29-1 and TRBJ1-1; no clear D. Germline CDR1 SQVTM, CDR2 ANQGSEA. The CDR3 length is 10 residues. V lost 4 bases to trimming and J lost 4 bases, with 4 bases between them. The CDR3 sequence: CSVGLTEAFF. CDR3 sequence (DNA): TGCAGCGTTGGGCTCACTGAAGCTTTCTTT.

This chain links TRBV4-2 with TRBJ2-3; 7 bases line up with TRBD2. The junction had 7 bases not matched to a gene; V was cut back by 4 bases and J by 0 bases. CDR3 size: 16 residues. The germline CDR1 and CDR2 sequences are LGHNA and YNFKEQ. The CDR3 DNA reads TGTGCCAGCAGCCCCCTTAGCGGGCCAAGCACAGATACGCAGTATTTT. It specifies CASSPLSGPSTDTQYF.

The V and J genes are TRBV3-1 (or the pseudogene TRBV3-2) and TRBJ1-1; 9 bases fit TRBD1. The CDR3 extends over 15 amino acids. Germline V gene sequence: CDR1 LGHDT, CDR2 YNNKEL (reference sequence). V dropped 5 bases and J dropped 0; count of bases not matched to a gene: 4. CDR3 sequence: CASSKRTGVNTEAFF. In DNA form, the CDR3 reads TGTGCCAGCAGCAAGCGGACAGGGGTGAACACTGAAGCTTTCTTT.

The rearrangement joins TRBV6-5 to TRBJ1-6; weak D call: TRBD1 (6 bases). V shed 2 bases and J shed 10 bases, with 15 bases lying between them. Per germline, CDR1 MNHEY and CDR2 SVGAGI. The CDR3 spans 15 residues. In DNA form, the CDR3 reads TGTGCCAGCAGTTACACGGACAGATCCGACTCACCCCTCCACTTT. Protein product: CASSYTDRSDSPLHF.

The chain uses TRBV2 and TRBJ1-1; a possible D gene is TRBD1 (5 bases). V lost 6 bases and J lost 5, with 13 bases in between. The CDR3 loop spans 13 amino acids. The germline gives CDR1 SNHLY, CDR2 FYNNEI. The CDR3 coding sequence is TGTGCCAGCAGGGCCCAGGGTATAACTGAAGCTTTCTTT. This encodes CASRAQGITEAFF.

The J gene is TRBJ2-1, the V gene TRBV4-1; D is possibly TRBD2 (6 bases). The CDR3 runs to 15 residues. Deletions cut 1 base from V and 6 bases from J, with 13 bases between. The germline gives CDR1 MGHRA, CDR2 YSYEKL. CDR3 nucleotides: TGCGCCAGCAGCCAAGGACGCGGGGTCCGCAATGAGCAGTTCTTC. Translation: CASSQGRGVRNEQFF.

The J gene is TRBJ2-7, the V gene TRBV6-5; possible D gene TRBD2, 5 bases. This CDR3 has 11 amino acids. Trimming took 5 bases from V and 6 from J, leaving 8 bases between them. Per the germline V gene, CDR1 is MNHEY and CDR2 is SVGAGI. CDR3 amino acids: CASSLEGEQYV. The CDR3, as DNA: TGTGCCAGCAGTCTAGAGGGCGAGCAGTACGTC.

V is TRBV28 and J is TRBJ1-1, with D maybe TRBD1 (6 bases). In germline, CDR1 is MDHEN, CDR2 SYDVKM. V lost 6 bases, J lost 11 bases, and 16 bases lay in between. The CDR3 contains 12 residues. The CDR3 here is CASSPEGGVAFF. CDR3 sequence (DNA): TGTGCCAGCAGCCCCGAGGGGGGGGTGGCTTTCTTT.

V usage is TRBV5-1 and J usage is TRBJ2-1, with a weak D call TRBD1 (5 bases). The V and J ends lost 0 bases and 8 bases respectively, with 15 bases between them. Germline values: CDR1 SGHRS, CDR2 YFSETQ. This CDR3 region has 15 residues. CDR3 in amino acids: CASSLGRVGVHEQFF. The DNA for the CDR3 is TGCGCCAGCAGCTTGGGGCGAGTAGGGGTCCATGAGCAGTTCTTC.

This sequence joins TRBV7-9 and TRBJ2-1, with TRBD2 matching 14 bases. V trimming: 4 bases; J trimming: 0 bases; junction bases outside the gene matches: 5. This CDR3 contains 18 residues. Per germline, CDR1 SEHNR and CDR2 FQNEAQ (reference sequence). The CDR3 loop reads CASSSGTSGGYSYNEQFF. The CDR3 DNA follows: TGTGCCAGCAGCTCGGGGACTAGCGGGGGCTACTCCTACAATGAGCAGTTCTTC.